This TCR beta chain was recovered during a study of cytomegalovirus exposure and HLA in healthy donors. This CDR3 comprises 16 residues. The V and J ends lost 2 bases and 4 bases respectively, with 17 bases between them. In germline, CDR1 is SGHTA, CDR2 FQGTGA. The PCR used 60 Vbeta and 13 Jbeta primers. Only in-frame clones appear in the TCRdb table, and some are missing; sequencing was by immunoSEQ multiplex PCR. The sample includes 160,000 or so clones, about three quarters of them seen just once. This TCR derives from a woman aged 35 to 49 in good health and CMV-seronegative. The chain employs TRBV7-3 and TRBJ1-1; D unresolved. The sample comprised PBMCs. CDR3 protein: CASSLVGGHDPTEAFF. In DNA form, the CDR3 reads TGTGCCAGCAGCTTAGTGGGAGGTCACGATCCCACTGAAGCTTTCTTT.